The TCR beta chain described here comes from a study of cytomegalovirus exposure and HLA in healthy donors. The germline V gene has CDR1 LGHNA and CDR2 YSLEER. The CDR3 has 14 amino acids. Trimming cost V 5 bases and J 0 bases, with 10 bases left between them. Study-level findings and limits: It was shown in a later analysis that HLA-associated TCR beta chains were more clonally expanded than other, equally common chains. Association with HLA alleles at 0.05 false discovery rate was found for 16,951 TCR beta sequences in a later analysis.

Use of 60 Vbeta and 13 Jbeta primers characterized the PCR. The assay was immunoSEQ multiplex PCR, and TCRdb's table has in-frame clones only and misses some. The table includes about 190,000 clones, less than 85% detected once. Comments on this clone: Its specificity is unknown.

Sequencing was done on a sample of PBMCs. The V and J genes are TRBV4-3 and TRBJ1-1; TRBD1 might be the D (6 bases). The sequence was obtained from a man in his thirties or forties in good health and CMV-seropositive. CDR3 sequence reads: CASSWGHMNTEAFF. The CDR3 nucleotides are TGCGCCAGCAGCTGGGGACATATGAACACTGAAGCTTTCTTT.